These T cell receptor beta chains were read from a single sample in a study of blood T cell repertoires in COVID-19. TCRdb's copy holds only in-frame clones and misses some; the assay was immunoSEQ multiplex PCR. The sample yields about 170,000 clones, more than 75% seen once. Sequenced: peripheral blood. The receptors originated from a man in his fifties who had recovered from COVID-19. Each CDR3 is given with its conserved first and last residue. D genes are given only for firm matches. Only some rows state a clone size, as once, few, many or a class for expanded clones.

V	J	D	size	DNA	CDR3
TRBV7-3	TRBJ2-1	TRBD2	.	TGTGCCAGCAGCTTTGGCGGGGGGCTTTCCTACAATGAGCAGTTCTTC	CASSFGGGLSYNEQFF
TRBV27	TRBJ2-3	.	.	TGTGCCATCTCGGCAGCCGGGGGAGATACGCAGTATTTT	CAISAAGGDTQYF
TRBV7-9	TRBJ2-1	.	few	TGTGCCAGCAGCTTCCACGAAGGAGGATGGAATGAGCAGTTCTTC	CASSFHEGGWNEQFF
TRBV27	TRBJ1-1	.	.	TGTGCCTCACGGGCCCAAAGGGGGGGGTCTGAAGCTTTCTTT	CASRAQRGGSEAFF
TRBV6-6	TRBJ1-6	TRBD1	.	TGTGCCAGCAGTCCCACCGGGGTAGGGGGCATCAATTCACCCCTCCACTTT	CASSPTGVGGINSPLHF
TRBV18	TRBJ1-1	.	once	TGTGCCAGCTCACCAAGAGGAACTGCACCCAACACTGAAGCTTTCTTT	CASSPRGTAPNTEAFF
TRBV2	TRBJ2-3	TRBD1	.	TGTGCCAGCAGTGAACAGGGGGCAAGCACAGATACGCAGTATTTT	CASSEQGASTDTQYF
TRBV5-1	TRBJ1-2	.	.	TGCGCCAGCAGCCCGACCGGCCCGGGAGGCTACACCTTC	CASSPTGPGGYTF
TRBV5-6	TRBJ2-7	.	few	TGTGCCAGCAGCTTCGGGCAGGGTCCATACGAGCAGTACTTC	CASSFGQGPYEQYF
TRBV21-1	TRBJ2-1	.	.	TGTGCCAGGTTTCGGGACAGGGCTTACAATGAGCAGTTCTTC	CARFRDRAYNEQFF
TRBV7-3	TRBJ2-1	.	once	TGTGCCAGCAGCTTACGGCTAGCCAGATACAATGAGCAGTTCTTC	CASSLRLARYNEQFF
TRBV5-4	TRBJ1-1	.	.	TGTGCCAGCAGCTTGACGCAGGAGAACACTGAAGCTTTCTTT	CASSLTQENTEAFF
TRBV5-1	TRBJ2-7	TRBD2	.	TGCGCCAGCAGCTTGGATGTTAGCGGGAGAGCCTACGAGCAGTACTTC	CASSLDVSGRAYEQYF
TRBV4-3	TRBJ1-5	.	.	TGCGCCAGCAGCCAAACAGGGAGACAGCCCCAGCATTTT	CASSQTGRQPQHF
TRBV5-1	TRBJ2-7	.	.	TGCGCCAGCAGCTTGGGAGAATCTAGCTCCTACGAGCAGTACTTC	CASSLGESSSYEQYF
TRBV3-1/TRBV3-2	TRBJ2-1	.	once	TGTGCCAGCAGCCAAGCTATAGACAATGAGCAGTTCTTC	CASSQAIDNEQFF
TRBV5-1	TRBJ2-5	.	.	TGCGCCAGCAGCTTGGGGGAACAGGGAGTGGAGACCCAGTACTTC	CASSLGEQGVETQYF
TRBV7-9	TRBJ2-7	TRBD1	.	TGTGCCATTGCCGGGACAGAACTCTACGAGCAGTACTTC	CAIAGTELYEQYF
TRBV29-1	TRBJ2-7	TRBD1	.	TGCAGCGTCTTAATGGGACAGTCCTACGAGCAGTACTTC	CSVLMGQSYEQYF
TRBV15	TRBJ1-5	.	.	TGTGCCACCAGCCTTGTTCCCCAGCATTTT	CATSLVPQHF
TRBV6-5	TRBJ1-1	TRBD1	.	TGTGCCAGCACTACTGGGACAGCAAACACTGAAGCTTTCTTT	CASTTGTANTEAFF
TRBV6-2/TRBV6-3	TRBJ2-7	.	.	TGTGCCAGCAGGCCTGCAGGGAACTCCTACGAGCAGTACTTC	CASRPAGNSYEQYF
TRBV5-5	TRBJ2-2	.	few	TGTGCCAGCAGCTCGGCACCAAAGGGGCGCACCGGGGAGCTGTTTTTT	CASSSAPKGRTGELFF
TRBV10-1	TRBJ2-3	.	.	TGCGCCAGCAGCGCAAACGGTGCAGATACGCAGTATTTT	CASSANGADTQYF
TRBV5-1	TRBJ2-3	TRBD2	.	TGCGCCAGCAGCTTAGGACTAGCGGGAGTGAATACGCAGTATTTT	CASSLGLAGVNTQYF
TRBV7-2	TRBJ2-1	.	.	TGTGCCAGCAGCTTAGGTCCGGGGGATGAGCAGTTCTTC	CASSLGPGDEQFF
TRBV30	TRBJ2-5	.	.	TGTGCCTGGAGTGTACAAAGAAAAGAGACCCAGTACTTC	CAWSVQRKETQYF
TRBV5-1	TRBJ2-1	TRBD2	.	TGCGCCAGCAGCTTTAGCGGGGACTCCTACAATGAGCAGTTCTTC	CASSFSGDSYNEQFF
TRBV2	TRBJ1-2	.	.	TGTGCCAACTTTCCGGGTAGGAACTATGGCTACACCTTC	CANFPGRNYGYTF
TRBV7-8	TRBJ1-5	TRBD1	.	TGTGCCAGCAGCGCACAGGGGGAATCCCCCAATCAGCCCCAGCATTTT	CASSAQGESPNQPQHF
TRBV2	TRBJ2-2	TRBD1	.	TGTGCCATCCGGACAGGGGGTTACACCGGGGAGCTGTTTTTT	CAIRTGGYTGELFF
TRBV7-8	TRBJ1-1	TRBD1	.	TGTGCCAGCAGACGACGACAGGGGGCGGTGAACACTGAAGCTTTCTTT	CASRRRQGAVNTEAFF
TRBV28	TRBJ2-1	TRBD2	.	TGTGCCAGCACCTTTAGCGGGGGTAACTACAATGAGCAGTTCTTC	CASTFSGGNYNEQFF
TRBV5-6	TRBJ2-7	.	.	TGTGCCAGCAGCGCAGGGTTGCTCTACGAGCAGTACTTC	CASSAGLLYEQYF
TRBV7-9	TRBJ1-1	.	.	TGTGCCAGCAGCTTAACCAGGGGACCGAACACTGAAGCTTTCTTT	CASSLTRGPNTEAFF
TRBV14	TRBJ1-6	.	.	TGTGCCAGCAGCCAAGATTTGCGGGGTAATTCACCCCTCCACTTT	CASSQDLRGNSPLHF
TRBV7-2	TRBJ1-5	TRBD1	.	TGTGCCAGCAGCCCCAGTCAGGGGGCGAGCTCAATCGAGCCCCAGCATTTT	CASSPSQGASSIEPQHF
TRBV5-5	TRBJ2-7	TRBD1	.	TGTGCCAGCAGCCAACCGGACAGGGCCGAGCAGTACTTC	CASSQPDRAEQYF
TRBV10-2	TRBJ1-4	.	.	TGCGCCAGCCATCCATCGCATACGGGGAATGAAAAACTGTTTTTT	CASHPSHTGNEKLFF
TRBV18	TRBJ1-4	.	.	TGTGCCAGCTCACCGAAGGGGATTTCTCAAGCAACTAATGAAAAACTGTTTTTT	CASSPKGISQATNEKLFF
TRBV6-5	TRBJ1-1	.	.	TGTGCCAGCAGGACATCAGCGGGGGGCAACACTGAAGCTTTCTTT	CASRTSAGGNTEAFF
TRBV7-9	TRBJ2-5	.	.	TGTGCCAGCAGCTTATTCGGGGACCAAGAGACCCAGTACTTC	CASSLFGDQETQYF
TRBV5-4	TRBJ2-7	TRBD2	.	TGTGCCAGCAGCCCGCCTGGGAGGGGCGCGGGCGAGCAGTACTTC	CASSPPGRGAGEQYF
TRBV11-2	TRBJ2-3	.	few	TGTGCCAGCAGCTTAGATATAGCGGTAGCGACGACAGATACGCAGTATTTT	CASSLDIAVATTDTQYF
TRBV12-2	TRBJ2-7	.	.	TGTGCAAGTCGCAACAACGATCTCAGGGGAAAAACCTACGAGCAGTACTTC	CASRNNDLRGKTYEQYF
TRBV6-2/TRBV6-3	TRBJ2-3	.	few	TGTGCCAGCAGTCCCTCCCTCGGGGTCGGAAGTACGGATACGCAGTATTTT	CASSPSLGVGSTDTQYF
TRBV15	TRBJ1-3	.	.	TGTGCCACCAGCTCCCGGGAGGGTGGAAACACCATATATTTT	CATSSREGGNTIYF